Below, 9 T cell receptor beta chains from the same sample are listed, as sequenced in a study of PD-1 blockade in classical Hodgkin lymphoma. Profiling relied on immunoSEQ multiplex PCR, and the TCRdb table lists in-frame clones only, not all of them. Of 35,000 or so clones in the sample, less than 85% were seen once. Following autologous stem cell transplantation, relapse occurred in every patient, and exposure to brentuximab vedotin varied. The sample was peripheral blood mononuclear cells (PBMCs), taken before the second cycle of nivolumab. These receptors all come from a human donor with classical Hodgkin lymphoma.

The chain uses TRBV18 and TRBJ1-1; D is uncertain. Trimming took off 5 bases at V and 4 bases at J, with 17 bases between the two ends. Germline V CDR1 and CDR2: KGHSH, LQKENI. The CDR3 consists of 15 residues. The CDR3 loop is CASSLLDSSSTEAFF. The DNA of the CDR3 is TGTGCCAGCTCATTATTGGACTCATCCAGCACTGAAGCTTTCTTT. The whole variable domain, filled in from reference TRBV18 and TRBJ1-1, reads NAGVMQNPRHLVRRRGQEARLRCSPMKGHSHVYWYRQLPEEGLKFMVYLQKENIIDESGMPKERFSAEFPKEGPSILRIQQVVRGDSAAYFCASSLLDSSSTEAFFGQGTRLTVV.

This clone was picked up a small number of times. V gene TRBV7-2 combines with J gene TRBJ2-2, with 11 bases fitting TRBD2. This CDR3 region has 16 residues. CDR1 SGHTA and CDR2 FQGNSA come from the germline V gene. The trim removed 3 bases at V and 6 bases at J, leaving 6 bases unmatched. CDR3 region: CASSFSGGALAGELFF. The DNA of the CDR3 is TGTGCCAGCAGCTTTAGCGGGGGGGCGTTGGCCGGGGAGCTGTTTTTT.

This clone was counted ten times or more. CDR3 residues: CAWAALYGSSGNTIYF. For the CDR3, the DNA is TGTGCCTGGGCCGCACTGTACGGCAGCAGTGGAAACACCATATATTTT. The chain uses TRBV30 and TRBJ1-3; D unclear. The CDR3 consists of 16 residues. Trimming stripped 5 bases from V and 3 bases from J, with 20 bases between. Looked up from germline, CDR1 is GTSNPN and CDR2 is SVGIG (reference sequence).

The chain uses TRBV15 and TRBJ2-7; the D gene could be TRBD1 or TRBD2 (5 bases each). V lost 1 base and J lost 7, with 14 bases in between. Germline CDR1 reads LNHNV; CDR2 reads YYDKDF (reference sequence). This CDR3 has 14 amino acids. The CDR3 region is CATSRGGVRGEQYF. CDR3 nucleotide sequence: TGTGCCACCAGCAGAGGTGGGGTGAGGGGAGAGCAGTACTTC.

The gene calls are TRBV5-4 and TRBJ2-7, with 8 bases lining up with TRBD1. The ends lost 7 bases at V and 5 bases at J; junction bases unmatched: 5. The CDR3 sequence is 12 residues long. Germline-derived CDR1 and CDR2 are SGHNT and YYREEE (reference sequence). CDR3 DNA: TGTGCCAGCGGGGACAGGATCGACGAGCAGTACTTC. It is translated as CASGDRIDEQYF.

The chain is built from TRBV6-1 and TRBJ2-7; a weak D match, TRBD2 (6 bases). The V gene lost 4 bases and the J gene lost 0 bases, with 13 bases spanning the gap. CDR3 size: 15 residues. Germline CDR1 is MNHNS and CDR2 is SASEGT. CDR3 sequence (DNA): TGTGCCAGCAGTGGGGACTTGGAGAGCTCCTACGAGCAGTACTTC. It codes for CASSGDLESSYEQYF.

By sample fraction, this clone is medium-sized. The chain couples TRBV27 to TRBJ1-1; D gene ambiguous. V was shortened by 8 bases and J by 0 bases, with 13 bases between the two germline ends. This CDR3 region has 14 residues. Per the germline V gene, CDR1 is MNHEY and CDR2 is SMNVEV (reference sequence). CDR3 residues: CASRTPDMNTEAFF. The CDR3 coding sequence is TGTGCCAGCCGGACCCCAGACATGAACACTGAAGCTTTCTTT.

This chain links TRBV5-1 with TRBJ1-3; TRBD1 matches 7 bases. Germline-derived CDR1 and CDR2 are SGHRS and YFSETQ. V gave up 0 bases and J gave up 3 bases; unmatched junction bases: 0. The CDR3 consists of 14 residues. This chain's CDR3 is CASSLDRGGNTIYF. In DNA, the CDR3 is TGCGCCAGCAGCTTGGACAGGGGTGGAAACACCATATATTTT.

V is TRBV5-1 and J is TRBJ2-2; 8 bases agree with TRBD2. CDR1 is SGHRS, CDR2 YFSETQ, per germline. The CDR3 runs to 15 residues. Trimming at V came to 4 bases and at J to 2 bases, leaving 4 bases not matched to a gene. CDR3 sequence reads: CASSPTSVNTGELFF. CDR3 bases: TGCGCCAGCAGCCCGACTAGCGTAAACACCGGGGAGCTGTTTTTT. Combining the CDR3 with reference TRBV5-1 and TRBJ2-2 gives the whole variable domain KAGVTQTPRYLIKTRGQQVTLSCSPISGHRSVSWYQQTPGQGLQFLFEYFSETQRNKGNFPGRFSGRQFSNSRSEMNVSTLELGDSALYLCASSPTSVNTGELFFGEGSRLTVL.